Presented here are 29 T cell receptor beta chains from one specimen sequenced in a study of Graves' ophthalmopathy and Graves' hyperthyroidism. The TCR beta CDR3 regions underwent amplification from RNA transcripts. HTBI primers primed a first-round RT-PCR, and a second-round multiplex PCR followed. TCRdb analysed the multiplex PCR reads with MiXCR anew, one entry per CDR3 protein. This table holds 240,000 or so distinct CDR3 sequences, around 42% found once. Material: peripheral blood. The receptors originated from an adult man with Graves' ophthalmopathy.

The chain combines TRBV5-1 with TRBJ2-7; possibly TRBD2 for D (5 bases). This CDR3 contains 13 residues. Trimming stripped 0 bases from V and 7 bases from J, with 11 bases between. CDR1 and CDR2 (germline): SGHRS, YFSETQ. The CDR3 spells CASSLAEPGEQYF. CDR3 DNA: TGCGCCAGCAGCTTGGCCGAGCCGGGAGAGCAGTACTTC.

This clonotype has just a few counts. The chain employs TRBV29-1 and TRBJ2-7; a weak D match, TRBD1 (6 bases). This CDR3 has 12 residues. V was cut by 0 bases and J by 6 bases, with 9 bases left in between. CDR1 is SQVTM and CDR2 is ANQGSEA in the germline V gene. The CDR3 region is CSVEEGAGEQYF. DNA of the CDR3: TGCAGCGTTGAAGAGGGGGCAGGCGAGCAGTACTTC.

This clonotype came up a few times. The chain has TRBV19 and TRBJ2-7; 7 bases agree with TRBD2. The CDR3 extends over 13 amino acids. The V and J ends lost 8 bases and 0 bases, in that order; junction bases with no gene match: 4. CDR1 and CDR2 from the germline V gene are LNHDA and SQIVND (reference sequence). CDR3 sequence (DNA): TGTGCCAGTCGGGGGGTGAGCTCCTACGAGCAGTACTTC. Translation gives CASRGVSSYEQYF.

This clonotype was recorded at least ten times. The CDR3 spells CAISERQGIEAFF. CDR3 sequence (DNA): TGTGCCATCAGTGAGAGGCAGGGGATTGAAGCTTTCTTT. J is TRBJ1-1 and V is TRBV10-3; a possible D gene is TRBD1 (6 bases). V was shortened by 2 bases and J by 7 bases, with 11 bases between the two germline ends. The CDR3 runs 13 residues. Germline assignment: CDR1 ENHRY and CDR2 SYGVKD.

This chain uses TRBV29-1 with TRBJ1-2, with a possible D match to TRBD1 (5 bases). V was clipped by 8 bases and J by 0 bases, with 7 bases between them. The V gene's germline CDR1 is SQVTM and CDR2 ANQGSEA. The CDR3 sequence is 11 residues long. The CDR3 sequence is CSLDTNYGYTF. The DNA for the CDR3 is TGCAGCTTGGACACTAACTATGGCTACACCTTC.

This clonotype was observed a handful of times. V usage is TRBV15 and J usage is TRBJ1-2; unclear D gene. The CDR3 totals 14 residues. Germline CDR1 LNHNV, CDR2 YYDKDF (reference sequence). The germline V and J ends were trimmed by 3 bases and 3 bases, with 11 bases remaining between them. CDR3 DNA sequence: TGTGCCACCAGCAGCTTCCAATTCGACTATGGCTACACCTTC. It translates to CATSSFQFDYGYTF.

The gene calls are TRBV18 and TRBJ1-1; TRBD1 might be the D (5 bases). The germline V and J ends were trimmed by 0 bases and 2 bases, with 16 bases remaining between them. CDR1 and CDR2 (germline): KGHSH, LQKENI. This CDR3 is built from 17 residues. DNA for the CDR3: TGTGCCAGCTCACCACCGAACCCCAGGGCTACAAACACTGAAGCTTTCTTT. As protein: CASSPPNPRATNTEAFF. Using reference TRBV18 and TRBJ1-1 for the parts outside the CDR3, the full variable domain is NAGVMQNPRHLVRRRGQEARLRCSPMKGHSHVYWYRQLPEEGLKFMVYLQKENIIDESGMPKERFSAEFPKEGPSILRIQQVVRGDSAAYFCASSPPNPRATNTEAFFGQGTRLTVV.

This chain links TRBV24-1 with TRBJ1-5; D unresolved. The CDR3 contains 14 residues. V lost 2 bases and J lost 6, with 10 bases in between. Germline CDR1 and CDR2: KGHDR and SFDVKD. CDR3 in amino acids: CATSDSGYTQPQHF. CDR3 DNA sequence: TGTGCCACCAGTGATTCGGGTTACACTCAGCCCCAGCATTTT.

At least ten counts were recorded for this clonotype. This rearrangement joins TRBV7-9 to TRBJ1-2; D unresolved. This CDR3 is 15 amino acids long. Trimming took off 3 bases at V and 4 bases at J, with 15 bases between the two ends. CDR1 is SEHNR and CDR2 is FQNEAQ in the germline V gene (reference sequence). The CDR3 protein is CASSLDQATSYGYTF. The DNA for the CDR3 is TGTGCCAGCAGCTTGGACCAGGCCACTAGCTATGGCTACACCTTC.

The rearrangement uses TRBV7-2 and TRBJ1-4, with D tentatively TRBD1 (5 bases). The CDR3 consists of 15 residues. Germline CDR1 SGHTA, CDR2 FQGNSA. Trimming cost V 3 bases and J 4 bases, with 12 bases left between them. The CDR3, as DNA: TGTGCCAGCAGCTTGGGACGGTTCTTTAATGAAAAACTGTTTTTT. Protein sequence: CASSLGRFFNEKLFF.

V usage is TRBV10-3 and J usage is TRBJ2-5, with 9 bases matching TRBD2. V trimming: 3 bases; J trimming: 5 bases; junction bases outside the gene matches: 7. CDR1 ENHRY and CDR2 SYGVKD come from the germline V gene. The CDR3 is made up of 15 amino acids. DNA for the CDR3: TGTGCCATCAGTGAAGGGCTAGCGGGGCTTGAGACCCAGTACTTC. Its protein product is CAISEGLAGLETQYF.

The chain is built from TRBV19 and TRBJ2-7; the D call may be TRBD1 or TRBD2 (6 bases each). Per germline, CDR1 LNHDA and CDR2 SQIVND (reference sequence). This CDR3 has 15 amino acids. V lost 1 base, J lost 2 bases, and 12 bases lay in between. CDR3: CASSIGGDKPYEQYF. The CDR3 DNA reads TGTGCCAGTAGTATAGGGGGGGACAAACCCTACGAGCAGTACTTC.

The J gene is TRBJ2-7, the V gene TRBV9, with D tentatively TRBD1 (5 bases). This CDR3 contains 14 residues. The germline V gene encodes CDR1 SGDLS and CDR2 YYNGEE. V lost 0 bases, J lost 1 base, and 8 bases lay in between. CDR3 coding DNA: TGTGCCAGCAGCGTAGGAGACAGATCCTACGAGCAGTACTTC. Its translation: CASSVGDRSYEQYF. Based on the CDR3 plus reference TRBV9 and TRBJ2-7, the full variable domain is DSGVTQTPKHLITATGQRVTLRCSPRSGDLSVYWYQQSLDQGLQFLIQYYNGEERAKGNILERFSAQQFPDLHSELNLSSLELGDSALYFCASSVGDRSYEQYFGPGTRLTVT.

This clonotype was counted at least ten times. The chain couples TRBV10-3 to TRBJ1-2, with a possible D match to TRBD1 (5 bases). Germline CDR1 reads ENHRY; CDR2 reads SYGVKD. The CDR3 is 13 amino acids. V was shortened by 4 bases and J by 2 bases, with 8 bases between the two germline ends. This CDR3 reads CAISAAGNYGYTF. The CDR3 region has the DNA TGTGCCATCAGTGCGGCAGGGAACTATGGCTACACCTTC.

The rearrangement links TRBV7-2 to TRBJ2-3; no clear D gene. There are 13 residues in the CDR3. The V end lost 1 base, the J end lost 5 bases, and 7 bases lay between the germline ends. CDR1 is SGHTA and CDR2 is FQGNSA in the germline V gene. The CDR3 sequence is CASSLVYLDTQYF. The CDR3 DNA sequence: TGTGCCAGCAGCTTAGTCTACTTAGATACGCAGTATTTT.

This clonotype was counted at least ten times. V is TRBV27 and J is TRBJ2-7, with TRBD2 as a possible D gene (5 bases). With 11 bases removed from V and 3 bases from J, the gap between germline ends came to 11 bases. Germline V gene sequence: CDR1 MNHEY, CDR2 SMNVEV (reference sequence). This CDR3 contains 11 residues. Here the CDR3 DNA reads TGTGCCGCGGGTGACAACTACGAGCAGTACTTC. Protein sequence: CAAGDNYEQYF.

This chain connects TRBV29-1 to TRBJ2-2; 9 nucleotides line up with TRBD2. The CDR3 extends over 15 amino acids. Trimming took 5 bases from V and 1 from J; bases not matched to a gene: 5. Per the germline V gene, CDR1 is SQVTM and CDR2 is ANQGSEA. The CDR3 region is CSVITSGWNTGELFF. DNA of the CDR3: TGCAGCGTTATCACTAGCGGGTGGAACACCGGGGAGCTGTTTTTT.

The rearrangement links TRBV2 to TRBJ1-2; D uncertain. CDR1 and CDR2 (germline): SNHLY, FYNNEI. With 1 base removed from V and 4 bases from J, the gap between germline ends came to 13 bases. This CDR3 spans 15 amino acids. DNA of the CDR3: TGTGCCAGCAGTGAAGTCACTTTACGAGTCTATGGCTACACCTTC. Translation gives CASSEVTLRVYGYTF.

This clonotype was picked up many times. The rearrangement links TRBV10-1 to TRBJ1-6; TRBD1 matches 10 bases. CDR3 length equals 14 residues. The V segment lost 4 bases and the J segment 9 bases; nucleotides outside the gene matches: 3. CDR1 and CDR2 from the germline V gene are WNHNN and SYGVQD (reference sequence). The CDR3 DNA follows: TGCGCCAGCAGTGGGGACAGGGGATCTTCACCCCTCCACTTT. It codes for CASSGDRGSSPLHF.

This clonotype was found a few times. This chain uses TRBV7-2 with TRBJ2-5; D may be TRBD2 (7 bases). This CDR3 is 16 amino acids long. The ends were cut back, 0 bases at V and 5 bases at J, with 16 bases in the middle. CDR1 is SGHTA, CDR2 FQGNSA, per germline. CDR3 in amino acids: CASSLAGGPEVETQYF. The CDR3 nucleotides are TGTGCCAGCAGCTTAGCGGGGGGGCCGGAGGTTGAGACCCAGTACTTC.

This clonotype was found many times. The chain couples TRBV10-3 to TRBJ1-1; TRBD1 aligns across 9 bases. Trimming at V came to 4 bases and at J to 2 bases, leaving 5 bases not matched to a gene. Germline lookup yields CDR1 ENHRY and CDR2 SYGVKD. This CDR3 has 15 amino acids. CDR3 sequence (DNA): TGTGCCATCAGTGGAACGACAGGGGGAAACACTGAAGCTTTCTTT. Amino acids: CAISGTTGGNTEAFF.

This clonotype was counted only a few times. The chain recombines TRBV5-1 with TRBJ1-2; maybe TRBD1 (5 bases). The V and J ends lost 0 bases and 0 bases respectively, with 12 bases between them. Germline CDR1 and CDR2: SGHRS and YFSETQ. The length of the CDR3 is 16 residues. In DNA, the CDR3 is TGCGCCAGCAGCTTGGTAGGGGCGGCGGCTAACTATGGCTACACCTTC. Its protein is CASSLVGAAANYGYTF.

The genes are TRBV11-1 and TRBJ2-5; 13 bases line up with TRBD2. With 6 bases clipped from V and 2 bases from J, the junction kept 3 bases outside the gene matches. Germline CDR1 SGHAT, CDR2 FQDESV (reference sequence). CDR3 length equals 15 residues. CDR3 sequence (DNA): TGTGCCAGCAGAAGGGGACTAGCGGGGCAAGAGACCCAGTACTTC. Translating gives CASRRGLAGQETQYF.

The genes are TRBV7-9 and TRBJ2-5; D is undetermined. The CDR3 spans 12 residues. Per germline, CDR1 SEHNR and CDR2 FQNEAQ (reference sequence). With 3 bases removed from V and 5 bases from J, the gap between germline ends came to 7 bases. CDR3 DNA: TGTGCCAGCAGCTTTGGTATCGAGACCCAGTACTTC. Protein: CASSFGIETQYF.

The chain is built from TRBV19 and TRBJ1-1; D is uncertain. This CDR3 is built from 14 residues. CDR1 is LNHDA and CDR2 is SQIVND in the germline V gene (reference sequence). The V and J ends lost 3 bases and 0 bases respectively, with 8 bases between them. The CDR3 sequence: CASSIAPLNTEAFF. CDR3 DNA: TGTGCCAGTAGTATCGCTCCACTGAACACTGAAGCTTTCTTT.

The V call is TRBV6-1, the J call TRBJ2-7; possible D gene TRBD1, 6 bases. Germline lookup yields CDR1 MNHNS and CDR2 SASEGT. The CDR3 length is 16 residues. The germline V and J ends were trimmed by 5 bases and 2 bases, with 19 bases remaining between them. CDR3 DNA: TGTGCCAGCAGTTCAACCTCTTGGACAGTCACCTACGAGCAGTACTTC. It yields the protein CASSSTSWTVTYEQYF.

The chain couples TRBV7-9 to TRBJ2-5, with TRBD1 matching over 10 bases. The CDR3 extends over 15 amino acids. Per germline, CDR1 SEHNR and CDR2 FQNEAQ (reference sequence). The J segment lost 3 bases and the V segment lost 5 bases, leaving 6 bases of the junction unmatched. The CDR3 loop reads CASSHSDRGEETQYF. The CDR3 coding sequence is TGTGCCAGCAGCCATTCGGACAGGGGGGAAGAGACCCAGTACTTC.

The chain combines TRBV29-1 with TRBJ1-1; D unclear. CDR3 length: 13 residues. The germline V gene encodes CDR1 SQVTM and CDR2 ANQGSEA. V was shortened by 1 base and J by 1 base, with 7 bases between the two germline ends. In nucleotides, the CDR3 is TGCAGCGTTGAAGCATCGGAGAACACTGAAGCTTTCTTT. Protein: CSVEASENTEAFF.

J is TRBJ2-5 and V is TRBV10-3; TRBD1 agrees at 9 bases. CDR1 ENHRY and CDR2 SYGVKD come from the germline V gene. Trimming cost V 6 bases and J 2 bases; bases outside gene matches: 7. The CDR3 has 15 amino acids. The CDR3 sequence is CAIRRDRARQETQYF. The CDR3 DNA sequence: TGTGCCATCAGGCGGGACAGGGCGAGACAAGAGACCCAGTACTTC.